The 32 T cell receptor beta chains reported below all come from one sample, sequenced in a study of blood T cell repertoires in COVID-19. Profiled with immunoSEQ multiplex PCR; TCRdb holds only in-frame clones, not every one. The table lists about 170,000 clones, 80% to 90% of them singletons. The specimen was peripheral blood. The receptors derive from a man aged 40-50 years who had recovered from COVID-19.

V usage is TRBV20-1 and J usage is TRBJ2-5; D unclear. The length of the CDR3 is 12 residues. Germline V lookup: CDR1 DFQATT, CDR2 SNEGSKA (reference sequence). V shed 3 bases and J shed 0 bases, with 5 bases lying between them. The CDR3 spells CSASVNQETQYF. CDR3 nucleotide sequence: TGCAGTGCTAGTGTCAACCAAGAGACCCAGTACTTC.

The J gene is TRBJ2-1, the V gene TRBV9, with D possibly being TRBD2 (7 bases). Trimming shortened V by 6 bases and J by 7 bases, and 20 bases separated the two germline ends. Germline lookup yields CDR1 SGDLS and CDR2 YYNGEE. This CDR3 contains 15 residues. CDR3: CASNDGGGAYNEQFF. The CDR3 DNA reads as TGTGCCAGCAATGATGGAGGGGGGGCGTATAATGAGCAGTTCTTC.

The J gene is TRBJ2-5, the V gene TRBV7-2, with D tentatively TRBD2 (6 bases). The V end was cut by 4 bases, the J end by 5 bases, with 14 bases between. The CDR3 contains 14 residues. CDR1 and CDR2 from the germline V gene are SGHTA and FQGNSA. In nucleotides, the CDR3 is TGTGCCAGCAGCTCGCGACTAGTGGAGGAGACCCAGTACTTC. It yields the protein CASSSRLVEETQYF.

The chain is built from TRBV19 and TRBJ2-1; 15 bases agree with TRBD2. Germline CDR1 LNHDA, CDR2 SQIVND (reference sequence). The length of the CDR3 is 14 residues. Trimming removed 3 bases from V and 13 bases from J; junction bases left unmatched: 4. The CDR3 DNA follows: TGTGCCAGTAGTATCGGGACTAGCGGGAGGTTTCAGTTCTTC. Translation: CASSIGTSGRFQFF.

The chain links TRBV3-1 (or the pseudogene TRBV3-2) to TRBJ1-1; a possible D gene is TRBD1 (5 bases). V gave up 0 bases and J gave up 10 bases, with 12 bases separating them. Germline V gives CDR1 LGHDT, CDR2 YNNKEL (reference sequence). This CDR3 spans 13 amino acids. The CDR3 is CASSQDRRRGAFF. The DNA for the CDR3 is TGTGCCAGCAGCCAAGATAGGAGGAGGGGAGCTTTCTTT.

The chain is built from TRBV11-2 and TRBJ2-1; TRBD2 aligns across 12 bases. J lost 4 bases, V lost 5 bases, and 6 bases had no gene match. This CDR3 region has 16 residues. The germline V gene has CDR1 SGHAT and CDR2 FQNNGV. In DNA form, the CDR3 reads TGTGCCAGCAGCCTACTAGCGGGAGGAGGGTACAATGAGCAGTTCTTC. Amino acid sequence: CASSLLAGGGYNEQFF.

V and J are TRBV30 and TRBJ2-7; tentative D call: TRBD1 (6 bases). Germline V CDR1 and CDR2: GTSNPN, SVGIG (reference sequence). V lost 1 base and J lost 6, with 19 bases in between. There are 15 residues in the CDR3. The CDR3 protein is CAWSGLGHLSGEQYF. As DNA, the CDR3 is TGTGCCTGGAGTGGATTGGGACACCTGAGCGGCGAGCAGTACTTC.

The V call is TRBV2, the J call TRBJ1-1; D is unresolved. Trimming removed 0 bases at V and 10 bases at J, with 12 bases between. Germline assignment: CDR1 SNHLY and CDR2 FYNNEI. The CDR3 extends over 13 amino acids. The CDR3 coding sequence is TGTGCCAGCAGTGAAGCGGGTAGAACGGGAGCTTTCTTT. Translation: CASSEAGRTGAFF.

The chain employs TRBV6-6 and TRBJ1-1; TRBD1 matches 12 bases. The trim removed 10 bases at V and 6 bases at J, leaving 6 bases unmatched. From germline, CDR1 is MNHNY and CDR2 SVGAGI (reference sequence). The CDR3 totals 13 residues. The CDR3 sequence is CAMSGTGGSEAFF. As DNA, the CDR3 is TGTGCCATGTCCGGGACAGGGGGCTCTGAAGCTTTCTTT.

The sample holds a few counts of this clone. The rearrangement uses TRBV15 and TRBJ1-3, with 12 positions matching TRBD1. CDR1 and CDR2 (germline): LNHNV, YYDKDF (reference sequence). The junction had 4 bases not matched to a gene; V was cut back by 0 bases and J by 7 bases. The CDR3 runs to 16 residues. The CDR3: CATSRDPGTGGNTIYF. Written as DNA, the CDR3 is TGTGCCACCAGCAGAGATCCCGGGACAGGGGGCAACACCATATATTTT.

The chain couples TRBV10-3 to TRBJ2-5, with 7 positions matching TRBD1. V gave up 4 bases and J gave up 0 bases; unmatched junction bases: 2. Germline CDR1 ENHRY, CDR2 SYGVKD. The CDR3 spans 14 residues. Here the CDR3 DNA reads TGTGCCATCAGTGCAACAGGGGACCAAGAGACCCAGTACTTC. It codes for CAISATGDQETQYF.

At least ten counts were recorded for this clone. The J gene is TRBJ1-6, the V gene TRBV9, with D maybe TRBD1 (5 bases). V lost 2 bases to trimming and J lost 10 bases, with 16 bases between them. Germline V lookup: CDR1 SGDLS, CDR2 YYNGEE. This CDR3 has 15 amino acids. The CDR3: CASSVGTWGQSPLHF. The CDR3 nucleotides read TGTGCCAGCAGCGTGGGGACTTGGGGCCAGTCACCCCTCCACTTT.

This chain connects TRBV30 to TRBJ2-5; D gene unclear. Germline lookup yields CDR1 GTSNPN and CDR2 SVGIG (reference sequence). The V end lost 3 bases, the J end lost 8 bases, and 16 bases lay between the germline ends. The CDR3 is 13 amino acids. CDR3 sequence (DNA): TGTGCCTGGAGCGGCGGAAGTAAGAGAACCCAGTACTTC. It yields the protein CAWSGGSKRTQYF.

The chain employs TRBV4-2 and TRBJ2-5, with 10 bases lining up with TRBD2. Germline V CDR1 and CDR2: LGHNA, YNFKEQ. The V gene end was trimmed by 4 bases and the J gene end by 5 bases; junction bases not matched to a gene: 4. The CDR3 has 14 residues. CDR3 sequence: CASSRERGGETQYF. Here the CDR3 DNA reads TGTGCCAGCAGCCGAGAGCGGGGGGGGGAGACCCAGTACTTC.

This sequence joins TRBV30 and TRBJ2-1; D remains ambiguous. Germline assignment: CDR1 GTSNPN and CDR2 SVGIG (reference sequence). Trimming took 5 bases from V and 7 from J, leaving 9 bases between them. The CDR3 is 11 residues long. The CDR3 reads CAWDKMNEQFF. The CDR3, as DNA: TGTGCCTGGGACAAGATGAATGAGCAGTTCTTC. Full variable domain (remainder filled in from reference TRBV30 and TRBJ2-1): SQTIHQWPATLVQPVGSPLSLECTVEGTSNPNLYWYRQAAGRGLQLLFYSVGIGQISSEVPQNLSASRPQDRQFILSSKKLLLSDSGFYLCAWDKMNEQFFGPGTRLTVL.

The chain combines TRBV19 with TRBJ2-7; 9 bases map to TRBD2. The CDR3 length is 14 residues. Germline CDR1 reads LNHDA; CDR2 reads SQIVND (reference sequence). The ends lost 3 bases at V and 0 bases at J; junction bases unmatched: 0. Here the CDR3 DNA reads TGTGCCAGTAGTATGCGGGGGGGCTCCTACGAGCAGTACTTC. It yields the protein CASSMRGGSYEQYF.

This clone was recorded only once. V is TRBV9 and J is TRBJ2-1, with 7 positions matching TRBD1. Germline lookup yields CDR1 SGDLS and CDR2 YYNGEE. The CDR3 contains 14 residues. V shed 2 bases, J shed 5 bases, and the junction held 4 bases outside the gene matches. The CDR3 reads CASSVSDRDNEQFF. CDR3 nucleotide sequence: TGTGCCAGCAGCGTTTCTGACAGGGACAATGAGCAGTTCTTC.

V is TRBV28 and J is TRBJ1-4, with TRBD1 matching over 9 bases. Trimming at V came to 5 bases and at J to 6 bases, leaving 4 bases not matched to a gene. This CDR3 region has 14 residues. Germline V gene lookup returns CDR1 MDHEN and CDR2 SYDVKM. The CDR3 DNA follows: TGTGCCAGCAGTGGTGGACAGGGGTATGAAAAACTGTTTTTT. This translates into CASSGGQGYEKLFF.

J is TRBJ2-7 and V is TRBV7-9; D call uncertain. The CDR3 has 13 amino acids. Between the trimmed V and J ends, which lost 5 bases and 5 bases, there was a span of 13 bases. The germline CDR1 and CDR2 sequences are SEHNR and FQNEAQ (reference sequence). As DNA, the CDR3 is TGTGCCAGCAGCACCAACCCGCAGAACGAGCAGTACTTC. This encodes CASSTNPQNEQYF.

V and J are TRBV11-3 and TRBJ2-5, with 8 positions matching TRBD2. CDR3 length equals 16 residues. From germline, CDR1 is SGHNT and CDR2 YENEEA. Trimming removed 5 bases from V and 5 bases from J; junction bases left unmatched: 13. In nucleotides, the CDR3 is TGTGCCAGCAGCCCGCCCGGGGGGGCGTCCGTTGAGACCCAGTACTTC. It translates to CASSPPGGASVETQYF. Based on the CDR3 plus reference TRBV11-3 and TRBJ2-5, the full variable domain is EAGVVQSPRYKIIEKKQPVAFWCNPISGHNTLYWYLQNLGQGPELLIRYENEEAVDDSQLPKDRFSAERLKGVDSTLKIQPAELGDSAVYLCASSPPGGASVETQYFGPGTRLLVL.

As DNA, the CDR3 is TGTGCCTGGAGTCTCGGGACACCCTATGGCTACACCTTC. Residues: CAWSLGTPYGYTF. The chain carries TRBV30 and TRBJ1-2; perhaps TRBD1 as D (6 bases). This CDR3 has 13 residues. The V gene lost 2 bases and the J gene lost 4 bases, with 11 bases spanning the gap. CDR1 GTSNPN and CDR2 SVGIG come from the germline V gene (reference sequence).

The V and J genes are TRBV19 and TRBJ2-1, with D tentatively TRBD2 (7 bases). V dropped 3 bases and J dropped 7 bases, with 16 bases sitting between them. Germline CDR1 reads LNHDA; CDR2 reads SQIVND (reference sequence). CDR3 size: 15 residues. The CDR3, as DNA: TGTGCCAGTAGTATTGGGGGGGCAGGGCGGAATGAGCAGTTCTTC. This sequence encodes CASSIGGAGRNEQFF.

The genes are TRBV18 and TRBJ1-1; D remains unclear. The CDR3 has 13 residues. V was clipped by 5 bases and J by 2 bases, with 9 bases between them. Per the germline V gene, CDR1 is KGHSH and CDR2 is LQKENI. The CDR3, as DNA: TGTGCCAGCTCATCACAGCTAAACACTGAAGCTTTCTTT. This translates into CASSSQLNTEAFF.

CDR3 in amino acids: CASSITGGGYTF. CDR3 in DNA: TGTGCCAGCAGTATCACAGGGGGTGGCTACACCTTC. The J gene is TRBJ1-2, the V gene TRBV27; TRBD1 aligns across 8 bases. This CDR3 spans 12 amino acids. In germline, CDR1 is MNHEY, CDR2 SMNVEV (reference sequence). V lost 5 bases to trimming and J lost 7 bases; unmatched junction nucleotides: 3.

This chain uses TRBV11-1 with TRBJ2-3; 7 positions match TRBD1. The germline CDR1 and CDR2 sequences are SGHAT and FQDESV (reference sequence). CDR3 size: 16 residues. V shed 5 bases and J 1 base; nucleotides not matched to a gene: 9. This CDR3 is CASSPGTEERTDTQYF. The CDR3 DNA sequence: TGTGCCAGCAGCCCCGGGACAGAAGAACGCACAGATACGCAGTATTTT.

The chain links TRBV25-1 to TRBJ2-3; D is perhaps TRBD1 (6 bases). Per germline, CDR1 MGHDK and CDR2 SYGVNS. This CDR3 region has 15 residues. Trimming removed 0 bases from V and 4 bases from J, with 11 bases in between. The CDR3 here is CASSEYIAGADTQYF. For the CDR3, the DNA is TGTGCCAGCAGTGAATATATAGCAGGGGCAGATACGCAGTATTTT.

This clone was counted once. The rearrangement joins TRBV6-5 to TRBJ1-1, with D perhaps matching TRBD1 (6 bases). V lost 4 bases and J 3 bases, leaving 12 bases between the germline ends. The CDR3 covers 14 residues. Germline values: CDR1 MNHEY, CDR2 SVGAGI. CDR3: CASSSTGIDTEAFF. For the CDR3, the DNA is TGTGCCAGCAGTTCTACAGGGATCGACACTGAAGCTTTCTTT.

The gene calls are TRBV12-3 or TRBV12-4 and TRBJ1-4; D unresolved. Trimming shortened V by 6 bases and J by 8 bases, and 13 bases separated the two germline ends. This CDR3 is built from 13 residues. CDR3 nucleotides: TGTGCCAGCAGCACGGGAGGTCGGGAAAAACTGTTTTTT. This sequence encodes CASSTGGREKLFF.

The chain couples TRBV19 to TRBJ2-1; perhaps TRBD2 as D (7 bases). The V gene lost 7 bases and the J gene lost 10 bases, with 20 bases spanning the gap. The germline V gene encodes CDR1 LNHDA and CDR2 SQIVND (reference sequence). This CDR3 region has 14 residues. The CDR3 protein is CASKGGAYRREQFF. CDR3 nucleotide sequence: TGTGCCAGTAAAGGGGGGGCCTATCGCCGGGAGCAGTTCTTC. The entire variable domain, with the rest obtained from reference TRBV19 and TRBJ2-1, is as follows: DGGITQSPKYLFRKEGQNVTLSCEQNLNHDAMYWYRQDPGQGLRLIYYSQIVNDFQKGDIAEGYSVSREKKESFPLTVTSAQKNPTAFYLCASKGGAYRREQFFGPGTRLTVL.

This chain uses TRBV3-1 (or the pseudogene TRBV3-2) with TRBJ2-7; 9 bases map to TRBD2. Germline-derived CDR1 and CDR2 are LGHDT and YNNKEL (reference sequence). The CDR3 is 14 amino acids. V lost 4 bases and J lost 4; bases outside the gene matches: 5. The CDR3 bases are TGTGCCAGCAGCCCTTTAGCGGGAGAGTACGAGCAGTACTTC. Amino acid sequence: CASSPLAGEYEQYF.

The CDR3 region has the DNA TGTGCCAGCAGCTTATCCGAGGCTTCCGAGCAGTACTTC. This codes for CASSLSEASEQYF. The V and J genes are TRBV7-2 and TRBJ2-7; no reliable D call. The CDR3 contains 13 residues. Per the germline V gene, CDR1 is SGHTA and CDR2 is FQGNSA. The germline V and J ends were trimmed by 2 bases and 6 bases, with 11 bases remaining between them. The variable domain in full, with the rest retrieved from reference TRBV7-2 and TRBJ2-7, is GAGVSQSPSNKVTEKGKDVELRCDPISGHTALYWYRQSLGQGLEFLIYFQGNSAPDKSGLPSDRFSAERTGGSVSTLTIQRTQQEDSAVYLCASSLSEASEQYFGPGTRLTVT.

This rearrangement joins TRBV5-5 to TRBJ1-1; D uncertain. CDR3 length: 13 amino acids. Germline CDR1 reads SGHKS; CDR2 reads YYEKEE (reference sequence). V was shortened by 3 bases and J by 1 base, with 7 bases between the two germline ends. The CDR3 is CASSSSGNTEAFF. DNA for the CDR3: TGTGCCAGCAGCTCCAGTGGGAACACTGAAGCTTTCTTT.